This T cell receptor beta chain was obtained from a study of beta chain features in type 1 diabetes. Investigators reverse transcribed all isolated RNA, so they sequenced expressed TCRB transcripts. Generated by immunoSEQ multiplex PCR, the TCRdb table keeps only in-frame clones and is missing some. The sample has 130,000 to 150,000 clones, about a tenth seen once. Trimming left V 5 bases short and J 1 base short, with 12 bases between. This CDR3 comprises 15 residues. CDR1 SGHTA and CDR2 FQGNSA come from the germline V gene. The chain links TRBV7-2 to TRBJ1-3; D call uncertain. The sequenced sample consisted of central memory CD4+ T cells from blood. The TCR sequence derives from a man aged 18 to 35 in good health. CDR3 DNA sequence: TGTGCCAGCAGCCCCCGGTGGGAGTCTGGAAACACCATATATTTT. It yields the protein CASSPRWESGNTIYF.